A single sample gave rise to the 21 T cell receptor beta chains below, sequenced in a study of neurological immune-mediated disorders. Each CDR3 protein is one row after TCRdb ran MiXCR on the 5' RACE reads. The data show over 35,000 distinct CDR3 sequences, with approximately 4.5% seen just once and approximately 5.4% held by the top ten. The sequenced sample consisted of PBMCs. Receptors were obtained from a woman aged 55-75 years with multiple sclerosis.

This clonotype was observed at least ten times. The chain links TRBV5-6 to TRBJ2-2, with 9 bases matching TRBD1. The germline V gene has CDR1 SGHDT and CDR2 YYEEEE. The CDR3 has 18 residues. V was pared by 5 bases and J by 2 bases, with 13 bases of the junction left unmatched. The CDR3 here is CASRQGAASGINTGELFF. In nucleotides, the CDR3 is TGTGCCAGCAGACAGGGGGCAGCCAGCGGAATTAACACCGGGGAGCTGTTTTTT. Full variable domain (rest looked up from reference TRBV5-6 and TRBJ2-2): DAGVTQSPTHLIKTRGQQVTLRCSPKSGHDTVSWYQQALGQGPQFIFQYYEEEERQRGNFPDRFSGHQFPNYSSELNVNALLLGDSALYLCASRQGAASGINTGELFFGEGSRLTVL.

This clonotype appeared many times. One end of the junction is discordant with germline, which a read error may explain. The chain is built from TRBV29-1 and TRBJ2-2; 9 bases map to TRBD2. Germline V lookup: CDR1 SQVTM, CDR2 ANQGSEA. This CDR3 has 13 residues. DNA for the CDR3: TGCAGCGTCGAAGCGGGAGGTACCGGGGAGCTGTTTTTT. This gives the protein CSVEAGGTGELFF.

This clonotype was observed at least ten times. The V call is TRBV3-1, the J call TRBJ2-3, with a possible D match to TRBD2 (6 bases). V lost 1 base, J lost 4 bases, and 15 bases lay in between. CDR1 is LGHDT, CDR2 YNNKEL, per germline (reference sequence). The CDR3 runs 16 residues. The CDR3 loop reads CASSQVLGGGADTQYF. In DNA form, the CDR3 reads TGTGCCAGCAGCCAAGTTCTCGGGGGTGGTGCAGATACGCAGTATTTT.

This chain connects TRBV5-1 to TRBJ2-4; TRBD1 agrees at 7 bases. This CDR3 contains 15 residues. J lost 13 bases, V lost 0 bases, and 13 bases had no gene match. Germline loops: CDR1 SGHRS, CDR2 YFSETQ. The CDR3 is CASSLEVRDRLPQYF. In DNA, the CDR3 is TGCGCCAGCAGCTTGGAAGTAAGGGACAGACTTCCCCAGTACTTC.

This clonotype showed up many times. The rearrangement joins TRBV4-1 to TRBJ2-2, with 9 bases identical to TRBD1. V trimming: 4 bases; J trimming: 3 bases; junction bases outside the gene matches: 3. Germline CDR1 MGHRA, CDR2 YSYEKL. The CDR3 covers 15 residues. The CDR3 region is CASSPGQGYTGELFF. DNA of the CDR3: TGCGCCAGCAGCCCGGGACAGGGTTACACCGGGGAGCTGTTTTTT.

There are many counts of this clonotype. For the CDR3, the DNA is TGCAGCGCAGGGACAGGGGCTGATTATGGGGGCTACACCTTC. It encodes CSAGTGADYGGYTF. The gene calls are TRBV29-1 and TRBJ1-2; 10 bases agree with TRBD1. The CDR3 loop spans 14 amino acids. Germline lookup yields CDR1 SQVTM and CDR2 ANQGSEA. V gave up 7 bases and J gave up 8 bases; unmatched junction bases: 13.

This clonotype was detected many times. The chain combines TRBV20-1 with TRBJ2-4; 11 bases match TRBD2. Per the germline V gene, CDR1 is DFQATT and CDR2 is SNEGSKA (reference sequence). J gave up 2 bases and V 3 bases, and 6 bases lay outside the gene matches. CDR3 length: 16 residues. In nucleotides, the CDR3 is TGCAGTGCTAGGTCCCCTAGCGGGGGGCCCAAAAACATTCAGTACTTC. It yields the protein CSARSPSGGPKNIQYF.

This clonotype was observed at least ten times. V usage is TRBV7-2 and J usage is TRBJ2-7; 8 bases agree with TRBD1. The CDR3 is 13 residues long. The V and J ends lost 3 bases and 2 bases, in that order; junction bases with no gene match: 0. Germline lookup yields CDR1 SGHTA and CDR2 FQGNSA. Written as DNA, the CDR3 is TGTGCCAGCAGCTTGACAGGGGCCTACGAGCAGTACTTC. It specifies CASSLTGAYEQYF.

In this sample, this clonotype turned up a few times. The CDR3 DNA is TGCAGCGTTCGAGAAGGCAATCAGCCCCAGCATTTT. Residues: CSVREGNQPQHF. The chain employs TRBV29-1 and TRBJ1-5; D is unclear. This CDR3 has 12 amino acids. The ends were cut back, 5 bases at V and 2 bases at J, with 7 bases in the middle. Germline V gene data show CDR1 as SQVTM and CDR2 as ANQGSEA.

This clonotype was counted many times. The CDR3 region has the DNA TGCAGTGCTAGTCGGCTAGCGGGGGGTGGCTCCTACAATGAGCAGTTCTTC. It specifies CSASRLAGGGSYNEQFF. The chain couples TRBV20-1 to TRBJ2-1; 11 positions match TRBD2. The J segment lost 0 bases and the V segment lost 3 bases, leaving 7 bases of the junction unmatched. Germline-derived CDR1 and CDR2 are DFQATT and SNEGSKA (reference sequence). The CDR3 contains 17 residues.

In its sample, this clonotype was seen many times. The chain couples TRBV4-1 to TRBJ2-3; D perhaps matches TRBD1 (5 bases). V was pared by 3 bases and J by 4 bases, with 14 bases between. The V gene's germline CDR1 is MGHRA and CDR2 YSYEKL. The CDR3 is 15 amino acids. The CDR3 DNA is TGCGCCAGCAGCCACAGGGCTAGTCCGGCAGATACGCAGTATTTT. Residues: CASSHRASPADTQYF.

This clonotype was observed many times. The V and J genes are TRBV9 and TRBJ2-5, with 8 positions matching TRBD1. From germline, CDR1 is SGDLS and CDR2 YYNGEE. CDR3 length: 14 amino acids. With V trimmed by 4 bases and J by 4 bases, 6 bases remained unmatched. CDR3 coding DNA: TGTGCCAGCAGCCAGACACAGGGGGGAGAGACCCAGTACTTC. Translated: CASSQTQGGETQYF.

This clonotype was recorded many times. V usage is TRBV10-1 and J usage is TRBJ2-3; 10 bases fit TRBD2. Germline-derived CDR1 and CDR2 are WNHNN and SYGVQD (reference sequence). With V trimmed by 3 bases and J by 5 bases, 8 bases remained unmatched. The CDR3 has 16 residues. CDR3 sequence reads: CASSDQRGGQGDTQYF. The CDR3 coding sequence is TGCGCCAGCAGTGATCAGCGGGGGGGCCAGGGAGATACGCAGTATTTT.

At least ten counts were recorded for this clonotype. This chain links TRBV29-1 with TRBJ2-1; 10 bases map to TRBD2. V lost 7 bases to trimming and J lost 10 bases; unmatched junction nucleotides: 13. There are 14 residues in the CDR3. Germline lookup yields CDR1 SQVTM and CDR2 ANQGSEA. In DNA form, the CDR3 reads TGCAGCGCAGCGACTAGCGGGTACCTTCGGGAGCAGTTCTTC. Amino acids: CSAATSGYLREQFF.

This clonotype was seen at least ten times. The gene calls are TRBV5-1 and TRBJ1-1; D might be TRBD1 (6 bases). The CDR3 length is 14 residues. Trimming removed 0 bases from V and 2 bases from J, with 8 bases in between. Germline V gives CDR1 SGHRS, CDR2 YFSETQ. CDR3 nucleotides: TGCGCCAGCAGCTTGGGGGACACCAACACTGAAGCTTTCTTT. It encodes CASSLGDTNTEAFF.

In its sample, this clonotype was seen many times. The rearrangement uses TRBV5-1 and TRBJ2-3; TRBD2 agrees at 9 bases. Trimming at V came to 4 bases and at J to 6 bases, leaving 12 bases not matched to a gene. The CDR3 covers 16 residues. CDR1 is SGHRS and CDR2 is YFSETQ in the germline V gene. The CDR3 region has the DNA TGCGCCAGCAGCCTGACTAGCGGAGGGCCGTGGGATACGCAGTATTTT. It specifies CASSLTSGGPWDTQYF.

This clonotype showed up just a few times. The chain links TRBV12-3 or TRBV12-4 to TRBJ1-4; D not resolved. The CDR3 is made up of 16 amino acids. V lost 4 bases, J lost 0 bases, and 12 bases lay in between. The CDR3 nucleotides are TGTGCCAGCAGTTCCGGGATCGCAGCAACTAATGAAAAACTGTTTTTT. It encodes CASSSGIAATNEKLFF.

This clonotype was counted at least ten times. The rearrangement uses TRBV4-1 and TRBJ2-3, with 8 nucleotides matching TRBD2. From germline, CDR1 is MGHRA and CDR2 YSYEKL. The CDR3 loop spans 19 amino acids. V was clipped by 2 bases and J by 6 bases; unmatched bases: 19. CDR3 sequence reads: CASSQQLRTSLQFVDTQYF. The CDR3 nucleotides read TGCGCCAGCAGCCAACAACTTCGGACTAGCTTGCAATTTGTGGATACGCAGTATTTT.

This clonotype has a count of ten or more. The gene calls are TRBV29-1 and TRBJ1-1; 8 bases agree with TRBD1. J was trimmed by 1 base and V by 6 bases; bases with no gene match: 10. The CDR3 runs 15 residues. Germline V lookup: CDR1 SQVTM, CDR2 ANQGSEA. CDR3 protein: CSVDDRGNGNTEAFF. CDR3 bases: TGCAGCGTCGACGACAGGGGTAACGGGAACACTGAAGCTTTCTTT.

A note on this clonotype: One end of the junction fails to match germline, which may point to a read error. The genes are TRBV7-7 and TRBJ2-2; D tentatively reads TRBD1 or TRBD2 (5 bases each). CDR1 SSHAT and CDR2 FNYEAQ come from the germline V gene (reference sequence). CDR3 size: 14 residues. The CDR3 loop is CASREGTRTGELFF. CDR3 DNA sequence: TGTGCTAGCAGAGAAGGGACGCGGACCGGGGAGCTGTTTTTT.

There are many counts of this clonotype. The chain employs TRBV7-9 and TRBJ2-7; maybe TRBD1 (7 bases). Trimming left V 2 bases short and J 5 bases short, with 13 bases between. This CDR3 spans 14 amino acids. Germline values: CDR1 SEHNR, CDR2 FQNEAQ (reference sequence). DNA for the CDR3: TGTGCCAGCAGCTTATCTACAGGGGAGGACGAGCAGTACGTC. It is translated as CASSLSTGEDEQYV.